Shown below are 9 T cell receptor beta chains from a single sample sequenced in a study of T-cell reconstitution after alpha-beta-depleted transplantation in children (dated by TCRdb to between 2015 and 2016). Library preparation employed PCR. The sequencer was an Illumina HiSeq 2500. TCR libraries were prepared with molecular barcoding, using unique molecular identifiers to normalize TCRbeta repertoire quantification. The public reads were run again by TCRdb, first through fastp at Q25 and then through MiXCR, and only productive beta chains were kept. When rows share a CDR3 protein, they turn into one entry using the most common DNA and genes. The sample table records 65,000 to 85,000 distinct CDR3 sequences; under 13% of these occur just once. In total, the top ten clones hold about 13% of the sample. The intended sense of this specimen's treatment or condition label: allogeneic hematopoietic cell transplantation with graft depleted of TCRalphabeta T cells and CD19 B cells.

This specimen was PBMCs, taken before TCRalphabeta/CD19-depleted stem cell transplant. All receptors derive from a boy aged 10-17 years with acute myeloid leukemia, due to receive a stem cell transplant.

This clonotype was seen ten or more times. CDR3 residues: CASSPTSGRVETQYF. The CDR3 nucleotides read TGTGCCAGCAGTCCAACTAGCGGGAGGGTAGAGACCCAGTACTTC. The rearrangement links TRBV28 to TRBJ2-5, with TRBD2 identical over 13 bases. The trim removed 5 bases at V and 4 bases at J, leaving 4 bases unmatched. The CDR3 loop spans 15 amino acids. Germline CDR1 MDHEN, CDR2 SYDVKM.

Many counts were recorded for this clonotype. The chain employs TRBV9 and TRBJ1-4, with a possible D match to TRBD1 (5 bases). V was clipped by 7 bases and J by 8 bases, with 12 bases between them. The CDR3 is made up of 12 amino acids. Germline V gene lookup returns CDR1 SGDLS and CDR2 YYNGEE. CDR3 sequence: CASGLGREKLFF. CDR3 coding DNA: TGTGCCAGCGGACTGGGGCGAGAAAAACTGTTTTTT.

The rearrangement joins TRBV20-1 to TRBJ2-2; 7 bases align to TRBD1. Germline-derived CDR1 and CDR2 are DFQATT and SNEGSKA (reference sequence). The CDR3 covers 13 residues. The CDR3, as DNA: TGCTGCGCTGACGGGACAGCCACCGGGGAGCTGTTTTTT. It specifies CCADGTATGELFF.

This clonotype has a count of ten or more. The V gene is TRBV27, the J gene TRBJ2-7; D uncertain. Trimming took off 8 bases at V and 5 bases at J, with 10 bases between the two ends. Per the germline V gene, CDR1 is MNHEY and CDR2 is SMNVEV (reference sequence). The CDR3 is made up of 11 amino acids. The CDR3 bases are TGTGCCAGCCACACTCCTAACGAGCAGTACGTC. It yields the protein CASHTPNEQYV.

This clonotype has ten or more counts. The chain has TRBV7-2 and TRBJ2-7; D is unclear. The V gene's germline CDR1 is SGHTA and CDR2 FQGNSA. The CDR3 has 12 residues. V was trimmed by 5 bases and J by 4 bases, leaving 9 bases between them. CDR3: CASSPGNYEQYF. The CDR3 DNA sequence: TGTGCCAGCAGCCCAGGCAATTACGAGCAGTACTTC.

This clonotype was counted many times. The chain links TRBV7-8 to TRBJ1-5; possibly TRBD1 for D (5 bases). The CDR3 extends over 14 amino acids. CDR1 and CDR2 (germline): SGHVS, FQNEAQ. Trimming took 5 bases from V and 2 from J, leaving 10 bases between them. DNA of the CDR3: TGTGCCAGCAGCCTCGCCAGGGGCAATCAGCCCCAGCATTTT. Residues: CASSLARGNQPQHF.

This clonotype was counted between two and nine times. The genes are TRBV20-1 and TRBJ2-7; a weak D match, TRBD1 (7 bases). Per the germline V gene, CDR1 is DFQATT and CDR2 is SNEGSKA (reference sequence). The CDR3 totals 16 residues. Trimming took 0 bases from V and 3 from J, leaving 18 bases between them. The DNA of the CDR3 is TGCAGTGCTAGAGAGGGGGGTGGGACAGTCTACTACGAGCAGTACGTC. This translates into CSAREGGGTVYYEQYV.

The chain uses TRBV20-1 and TRBJ2-3; D call uncertain. The CDR3 length is 12 residues. The germline gives CDR1 DFQATT, CDR2 SNEGSKA (reference sequence). Between the trimmed V and J ends, which lost 4 bases and 2 bases, there was a span of 7 bases. CDR3 nucleotides: TGCAGTGCTACTGACTTCACAGATACGCAGTATTTT. Residues: CSATDFTDTQYF.

The sample holds many counts of this clonotype. The V gene is TRBV5-1, the J gene TRBJ1-2; D gene unclear. This CDR3 spans 15 amino acids. Trimming took 4 bases from V and 0 from J, leaving 13 bases between them. Germline lookup yields CDR1 SGHRS and CDR2 YFSETQ. The CDR3 sequence: CASSLSGKTNYGYTF. The CDR3 DNA reads TGCGCCAGCAGCCTATCGGGAAAAACTAACTATGGCTACACCTTC. The full variable domain, in which reference TRBV5-1 and TRBJ1-2 provide the parts outside the CDR3, is KAGVTQTPRYLIKTRGQQVTLSCSPISGHRSVSWYQQTPGQGLQFLFEYFSETQRNKGNFPGRFSGRQFSNSRSEMNVSTLELGDSALYLCASSLSGKTNYGYTFGSGTRLTVV.